The TCR beta chain described here comes from a study of a mutant IDH1 vaccine in newly diagnosed glioma. Turning to the study itself: Vaccine administration was initiated 4-6 weeks following radiotherapy alone, or with temozolomide cycles.

Sequencing used immunoSEQ multiplex PCR; TCRdb keeps in-frame clones, though not all of them. The top ten clones hold 3% to 4.5% of a sample with more than 55,000 clones, under 85% of them seen once. Concerning this clone itself: Its antigen is currently unknown.

The germline CDR1 and CDR2 sequences are LNHDA and SQIVND (reference sequence). The CDR3 sequence is 16 residues long. The V and J ends lost 4 bases and 0 bases respectively, with 13 bases between them. The time point denotes: week 11, during vaccination. Vaccine doses each comprised 300 ug of mutant IDH1 20-mer peptide, with topical imiquimod. This rearrangement joins TRBV19 to TRBJ1-3; D is perhaps TRBD1 (5 bases). Sequencing used PBMCs, obtained from a glioma patient whose treatment included an IDH1 peptide vaccine. The source is a young man with glioma. The CDR3 reads CASSNWDGDSGNTIYF. DNA of the CDR3: TGTGCCAGTAGTAATTGGGACGGGGACTCTGGAAACACCATATATTTT.